Following are 22 T cell receptor beta chains from one sample sequenced in a study of blood T cell repertoires in COVID-19. This table comes from immunoSEQ multiplex PCR, and its TCRdb copy is limited to in-frame clones, with some not included. The repertoire consists of about 200,000 clones, with 70% to 90% occurring once and the leading ten covering about 0.72%. The sample taken for sequencing was peripheral blood. The receptors shown here come from a woman aged 65 to 85 with acute or convalescent COVID-19.

This sequence joins TRBV6-6 and TRBJ2-7; D call uncertain. The CDR3 has 15 residues. Germline V gene lookup returns CDR1 MNHNY and CDR2 SVGAGI (reference sequence). V was pared by 1 base and J by 1 base, with 11 bases between. The CDR3 spells CASSYLSDMSYEQYF. The CDR3 coding sequence is TGTGCCAGCAGTTACTTATCAGATATGTCCTACGAGCAGTACTTC.

V is TRBV5-1 and J is TRBJ2-3; tentative D call: TRBD1 (6 bases). The ends were cut back, 4 bases at V and 2 bases at J, with 17 bases in the middle. This CDR3 has 16 residues. The germline V gene has CDR1 SGHRS and CDR2 YFSETQ. The CDR3 sequence is CASSGYRAVVTDTQYF. In DNA form, the CDR3 reads TGCGCCAGCAGCGGATACAGGGCAGTGGTCACAGATACGCAGTATTTT.

In its sample, this clone was seen a few times. The V call is TRBV5-4, the J call TRBJ1-4; D is perhaps TRBD1 (5 bases). Germline values: CDR1 SGHNT, CDR2 YYREEE (reference sequence). The CDR3 consists of 17 residues. Trimming left V 1 base short and J 8 bases short, with 21 bases between. As DNA, the CDR3 is TGTGCCAGCAGCTTGAGGGGAGGAGCGATAGGAGGGGAAAAACTGTTTTTT. Protein sequence: CASSLRGGAIGGEKLFF.

The chain is built from TRBV11-2 and TRBJ1-5; possibly TRBD1 for D (5 bases). The CDR3 is 13 amino acids. From germline, CDR1 is SGHAT and CDR2 FQNNGV. The ends were cut back, 5 bases at V and 7 bases at J, with 12 bases in the middle. CDR3 loop: CASSQGFNQPQHF. CDR3 nucleotides: TGTGCCAGCAGCCAGGGATTTAACCAGCCCCAGCATTTT.

About this clone: This specimen includes other DNA sequences encoding the same CDR3. This chain joins TRBV20-1 and TRBJ2-7, with D perhaps TRBD2 (5 bases). Germline CDR1 and CDR2: DFQATT and SNEGSKA (reference sequence). This CDR3 has 11 residues. V lost 6 bases to trimming and J lost 3 bases, with 9 bases between them. The CDR3 region is CSASGSYEQYF. DNA for the CDR3: TGCAGTGCGTCGGGGAGCTACGAGCAGTACTTC.

This chain links TRBV7-2 with TRBJ2-6; a weak D match, TRBD1 (6 bases). The CDR3 extends over 15 amino acids. Germline V gene lookup returns CDR1 SGHTA and CDR2 FQGNSA. Trimming left V 6 bases short and J 4 bases short, with 13 bases between. The CDR3 here is CASRSTGTGANVLTF. In DNA form, the CDR3 reads TGTGCCAGCAGATCCACAGGGACCGGGGCCAACGTCCTGACTTTC.

A word on this clone: The same CDR3 also results from other DNA sequences found in this sample. This chain uses TRBV24-1 with TRBJ2-2; a weak D match, TRBD2 (5 bases). V was clipped by 6 bases and J by 4 bases, with 5 bases between them. Germline-derived CDR1 and CDR2 are KGHDR and SFDVKD. This CDR3 spans 12 amino acids. Here the CDR3 reads CATSRGTGELFF. CDR3 sequence (DNA): TGTGCCACCAGTCGGGGCACCGGGGAGCTGTTTTTT.

V usage is TRBV27 and J usage is TRBJ1-1; D is uncertain. The length of the CDR3 is 14 residues. Trimming took 6 bases from V and 1 from J, leaving 12 bases between them. Germline lookup yields CDR1 MNHEY and CDR2 SMNVEV (reference sequence). CDR3 sequence: CASRFSAANTEAFF. The CDR3 bases are TGTGCCAGCAGATTTAGCGCAGCGAACACTGAAGCTTTCTTT.

V usage is TRBV7-9 and J usage is TRBJ2-3; the match to TRBD1 covers 7 bases. Germline CDR1 and CDR2: SEHNR and FQNEAQ (reference sequence). This CDR3 is 15 amino acids long. Trimming took 11 bases from V and 3 from J; bases not matched to a gene: 14. This CDR3 is CAGTTGTLRTDTQYF. The DNA of the CDR3 is TGTGCCGGCACGACAGGGACCTTGAGGACAGATACGCAGTATTTT.

In the case of this clone: Germline is not matched at one junction end, which may reflect a read error. The chain recombines TRBV28 with TRBJ2-7, with 9 bases identical to TRBD1. The germline gives CDR1 MDHEN, CDR2 SYDVKM. The CDR3 sequence is 12 residues long. CDR3 bases: TGTGCCAGCAGTTTGCCCGACAGGGGGTCCACTTTC. The encoded protein is CASSLPDRGSTF.

V and J are TRBV5-1 and TRBJ2-3; D ambiguous. The length of the CDR3 is 16 residues. Germline-derived CDR1 and CDR2 are SGHRS and YFSETQ. V was clipped by 4 bases and J by 1 base, with 16 bases between them. The CDR3 reads CASSPGDFGGTDTQYF. CDR3 DNA sequence: TGCGCCAGCAGCCCTGGAGACTTCGGAGGCACAGATACGCAGTATTTT.

This chain uses TRBV7-2 with TRBJ2-7; D gene uncertain. Trimming took 4 bases from V and 1 from J, leaving 8 bases between them. Germline assignment: CDR1 SGHTA and CDR2 FQGNSA. The CDR3 covers 13 residues. The CDR3 here is CASSSGYSYEQYF. CDR3 nucleotides: TGTGCCAGCAGCTCGGGTTATTCCTACGAGCAGTACTTC.

J is TRBJ1-1 and V is TRBV19; D unresolved. CDR3 length equals 13 residues. CDR1 LNHDA and CDR2 SQIVND come from the germline V gene (reference sequence). Trimming pared 2 bases from V and 1 base from J, leaving 5 bases between. The DNA for the CDR3 is TGTGCCAGTAGTATAAGAGAGAACACTGAAGCTTTCTTT. This translates into CASSIRENTEAFF.

The table lists this clone with a count of one. The chain carries TRBV6-5 and TRBJ1-2; 7 bases are a match to TRBD1. With V trimmed by 5 bases and J by 4 bases, 7 bases remained unmatched. This CDR3 spans 14 amino acids. Germline CDR1 is MNHEY and CDR2 is SVGAGI. This CDR3 reads CASSPGQALYGYTF. The CDR3 DNA sequence: TGTGCCAGCAGTCCTGGACAGGCCCTCTATGGCTACACCTTC.

The V and J genes are TRBV6-2 or TRBV6-3 and TRBJ2-3; TRBD2 aligns across 10 bases. There are 16 residues in the CDR3. Germline V gene lookup returns CDR1 MNHEY and CDR2 SVGEGT. The V and J ends lost 2 bases and 5 bases, in that order; junction bases with no gene match: 7. The CDR3 nucleotides read TGTGCCAGCAGTTACGAGCGGGGGGGCCTATTAGATACGCAGTATTTT. Translated: CASSYERGGLLDTQYF.

The chain joins TRBV5-4 to TRBJ2-7; no definite D call. The V end lost 1 base, the J end lost 5 bases, and 7 bases lay between the germline ends. This CDR3 region has 12 residues. CDR1 is SGHNT and CDR2 is YYREEE in the germline V gene (reference sequence). The CDR3 sequence is CASSLNRDEQYF. The CDR3 nucleotides are TGTGCCAGCAGCTTGAATCGCGACGAGCAGTACTTC.

The sample holds one count of this clone. CDR3 sequence: CASSQEGVRSSYNEQFF. In nucleotides, the CDR3 is TGTGCCAGCAGCCAAGAAGGGGTAAGGAGCTCCTACAATGAGCAGTTCTTC. V is TRBV4-2 and J is TRBJ2-1, with a weak D call TRBD1 (5 bases). The CDR3 spans 17 residues. Germline CDR1 is LGHNA and CDR2 is YNFKEQ. V was clipped by 0 bases and J by 0 bases, with 12 bases between them.

This CDR3 reads CSVDAGMVNTEAFF. CDR3 sequence (DNA): TGCAGCGTTGATGCAGGGATGGTAAACACTGAAGCTTTCTTT. V gene TRBV29-1 combines with J gene TRBJ1-1, with a weak D call TRBD1 (5 bases). The CDR3 is 14 amino acids. The germline gives CDR1 SQVTM, CDR2 ANQGSEA. With 3 bases removed from V and 2 bases from J, the gap between germline ends came to 13 bases.

J is TRBJ1-3 and V is TRBV19; 7 bases agree with TRBD1. This CDR3 has 16 residues. Trimming removed 2 bases from V and 1 base from J; junction bases left unmatched: 5. The germline gives CDR1 LNHDA, CDR2 SQIVND (reference sequence). The CDR3 sequence is CASSILQDRSGNTIYF. CDR3 bases: TGTGCCAGTAGTATACTACAGGACAGGTCTGGAAACACCATATATTTT.

As to this clone: In the same sample, other DNA sequences code for this CDR3. The chain couples TRBV5-1 to TRBJ1-2; D might be TRBD1 (6 bases). The CDR3 totals 13 residues. Per germline, CDR1 SGHRS and CDR2 YFSETQ. Trimming removed 4 bases at V and 2 bases at J, with 9 bases between. The CDR3 coding sequence is TGCGCCAGCAGCCAGGACAGCAACTATGGCTACACCTTC. Residues: CASSQDSNYGYTF.

The J gene is TRBJ1-6, the V gene TRBV15; no firm D call. Trimming removed 0 bases at V and 4 bases at J, with 7 bases between. This CDR3 is 15 amino acids long. Germline-derived CDR1 and CDR2 are LNHNV and YYDKDF (reference sequence). CDR3 DNA: TGTGCCACCAGCAGAGATCGGGGATATAATTCACCCCTCCACTTT. Its translation: CATSRDRGYNSPLHF.

The CDR3 spells CASRRTGGTEAFF. In DNA form, the CDR3 reads TGTGCCAGCAGAAGGACAGGGGGAACTGAAGCTTTCTTT. The V gene is TRBV6-5, the J gene TRBJ1-1; TRBD1 aligns across 10 bases. J gave up 5 bases and V 6 bases, and 3 bases lay outside the gene matches. In germline, CDR1 is MNHEY, CDR2 SVGAGI. CDR3 length: 13 amino acids.